The 24 T cell receptor beta chains presented below share a single source sample, sequenced in a study of identical twins. Each CDR3 protein is one row after TCRdb ran MiXCR on the 5' RACE reads. This table has fewer than 900,000 distinct CDR3 sequences, roughly 18% appearing once. These data also formed part of another study, on T cells expressing NK-cell markers.

Sequenced: PBMCs. These receptors originate from a woman between 18 and 29 years old in good health.

The rearrangement uses TRBV27 and TRBJ2-5; TRBD2 matches 8 bases. Per the germline V gene, CDR1 is MNHEY and CDR2 is SMNVEV (reference sequence). The trim removed 5 bases at V and 2 bases at J, leaving 7 bases unmatched. The CDR3 is 15 amino acids. The CDR3 spells CASSITAGGQETQYF. The CDR3 DNA sequence: TGTGCCAGCAGTATAACCGCGGGAGGTCAAGAGACCCAGTACTTC.

This clonotype turned up a few times. This chain links TRBV20-1 with TRBJ1-2, with a possible D match to TRBD1 (5 bases). V lost 0 bases to trimming and J lost 5 bases, with 7 bases between them. CDR1 is DFQATT and CDR2 is SNEGSKA in the germline V gene (reference sequence). CDR3 length: 12 residues. CDR3 sequence reads: CSARETAYGYTF. CDR3 sequence (DNA): TGCAGTGCTAGAGAGACAGCTTATGGCTACACCTTC.

The rearrangement joins TRBV6-5 to TRBJ1-4; tentative D call: TRBD1 (5 bases). Germline V lookup: CDR1 MNHEY, CDR2 SVGAGI. This CDR3 comprises 15 residues. Trimming shortened V by 3 bases and J by 8 bases, and 16 bases separated the two germline ends. The chain's CDR3 is CASSYRGQGGEKLFF. The CDR3 region has the DNA TGTGCCAGCAGTTATAGGGGTCAAGGAGGGGAAAAACTGTTTTTT.

Many counts were recorded for this clonotype. The genes are TRBV29-1 and TRBJ1-2; D is uncertain. The V and J ends lost 4 bases and 8 bases respectively, with 17 bases between them. This CDR3 comprises 13 residues. Germline CDR1 SQVTM, CDR2 ANQGSEA. DNA for the CDR3: TGCAGCGTTGCAATTACGGGCGTCGGGGGCTACACCTTC. This gives the protein CSVAITGVGGYTF. The entire variable domain, with the rest obtained from reference TRBV29-1 and TRBJ1-2, is as follows: SAVISQKPSRDICQRGTSLTIQCQVDSQVTMMFWYRQQPGQSLTLIATANQGSEATYESGFVIDKFPISRPNLTFSTLTVSNMSPEDSSIYLCSVAITGVGGYTFGSGTRLTVV.

The chain employs TRBV28 and TRBJ2-7; D possibly corresponds to TRBD1 (6 bases). Germline V CDR1 and CDR2: MDHEN, SYDVKM. The ends were cut back, 4 bases at V and 3 bases at J, with 13 bases in the middle. This CDR3 has 14 residues. CDR3 in amino acids: CASSSGQILYEQYF. The CDR3 DNA is TGTGCCAGCAGTTCCGGACAGATACTCTACGAGCAGTACTTC.

A few counts support this clonotype. This rearrangement joins TRBV4-3 to TRBJ2-7, with D uncertain. Trimming shortened V by 1 base and J by 0 bases, and 10 bases separated the two germline ends. CDR1 is LGHNA and CDR2 is YSLEER in the germline V gene. The CDR3 covers 15 residues. The CDR3 protein is CASSQVASGSYEQYF. For the CDR3, the DNA is TGCGCCAGCAGCCAAGTCGCCTCGGGCTCCTACGAGCAGTACTTC.

There are a few counts of this clonotype. The junction and the germline gene differ at one end; a read error may be behind it. This chain connects TRBV7-7 to TRBJ2-5, with D tentatively TRBD1 or TRBD2 (5 bases each). The CDR3 totals 14 residues. Germline loops: CDR1 SSHAT, CDR2 FNYEAQ (reference sequence). The CDR3 here is CASSLVTGTETQYF. The CDR3 coding sequence is TGTGCTAGCAGCTTAGTGACGGGGACAGAGACCCAGTACTTC.

The chain links TRBV21-1 to TRBJ2-7. TRBV21-1 is marked as a pseudogene. The CDR3 runs to 15 residues. CDR3 region: CASSKENQGPYEQYF. DNA of the CDR3: TGTGCCAGCAGCAAAGAGAATCAGGGCCCCTACGAGCAGTACTTC.

This clonotype showed up just a few times. The rearrangement links TRBV29-1 to TRBJ2-3; the D is unclear. Germline-derived CDR1 and CDR2 are SQVTM and ANQGSEA. The CDR3 length is 13 residues. Trimming took 4 bases from V and 2 from J, leaving 10 bases between them. The CDR3 sequence is CSVAFDSTDTQYF. The CDR3 coding sequence is TGCAGCGTTGCTTTCGACTCCACAGATACGCAGTATTTT.

This clonotype has only a few counts. The chain has TRBV10-3 and TRBJ1-4; D ambiguous. This CDR3 spans 12 amino acids. Trimming removed 11 bases from V and 7 bases from J, with 14 bases in between. Germline CDR1 reads ENHRY; CDR2 reads SYGVKD. CDR3 sequence: CASTSSREKLFF. The DNA of the CDR3 is TGTGCCTCAACATCAAGTCGTGAAAAACTGTTTTTT.

This chain uses TRBV20-1 with TRBJ2-7; TRBD1 matches at 8 bases. This CDR3 comprises 13 residues. With 6 bases clipped from V and 4 bases from J, the junction kept 8 bases outside the gene matches. Germline CDR1 is DFQATT and CDR2 is SNEGSKA (reference sequence). CDR3 coding DNA: TGCAGTGCCCCGGGTTACAGGGGGTACGAGCAGTACTTC. Encoded protein: CSAPGYRGYEQYF.

The J gene is TRBJ2-1, the V gene TRBV29-1; D remains unclear. Germline lookup yields CDR1 SQVTM and CDR2 ANQGSEA. V gave up 0 bases and J gave up 8 bases, with 17 bases separating them. This CDR3 has 15 residues. CDR3 region: CSVEESMAKVHEQFF. The CDR3 region has the DNA TGCAGCGTTGAAGAATCTATGGCGAAGGTACATGAGCAGTTCTTC.

This rearrangement joins TRBV15 to TRBJ2-1, with no clear D. Germline-derived CDR1 and CDR2 are LNHNV and YYDKDF (reference sequence). The V end lost 3 bases, the J end lost 0 bases, and 12 bases lay between the germline ends. The CDR3 sequence is 16 residues long. The CDR3 nucleotides read TGTGCCACCAGCAGGGGAATGGGCAGCTCCTACAATGAGCAGTTCTTC. Translating gives CATSRGMGSSYNEQFF.

This sequence joins TRBV20-1 and TRBJ2-1; possible D gene TRBD2, 7 bases. The CDR3 length is 14 residues. CDR1 is DFQATT and CDR2 is SNEGSKA in the germline V gene (reference sequence). The CDR3 reads CSSRGGHKYNEQFF. CDR3 nucleotide sequence: TGCAGCTCGAGGGGGGGCCATAAGTACAATGAGCAGTTCTTC.

This clonotype has a handful of counts. This sequence joins TRBV25-1 and TRBJ1-6; D is undetermined. CDR1 is MGHDK, CDR2 SYGVNS, per germline. V was shortened by 2 bases and J by 13 bases, with 9 bases between the two germline ends. The CDR3 loop spans 12 amino acids. The CDR3 DNA sequence: TGTGCCAGCAGTGAAGGGTTAAGTCCCCTCCACTTT. It yields the protein CASSEGLSPLHF.

The chain couples TRBV27 to TRBJ1-6; D uncertain. This CDR3 has 14 amino acids. The V gene lost 8 bases and the J gene lost 4 bases, with 12 bases spanning the gap. Germline values: CDR1 MNHEY, CDR2 SMNVEV (reference sequence). CDR3 loop: CASGSLTYNSPLHF. As DNA, the CDR3 is TGTGCCAGCGGGTCGCTTACTTATAATTCACCCCTCCACTTT.

There are a few counts of this clonotype. The CDR3 bases are TGTGCCACCAGTGATTCCGGGACTAGCCCAGATACGCAGTATTTT. It encodes CATSDSGTSPDTQYF. The V call is TRBV24-1, the J call TRBJ2-3, with 9 nucleotides matching TRBD2. V was pared by 2 bases and J by 4 bases, with 3 bases of the junction left unmatched. Looked up from germline, CDR1 is KGHDR and CDR2 is SFDVKD. This CDR3 contains 15 residues.

The chain carries TRBV5-6 and TRBJ1-5, with 7 bases fitting TRBD1. J gave up 4 bases and V 1 base, and 5 bases lay outside the gene matches. Germline values: CDR1 SGHDT, CDR2 YYEEEE. CDR3 length: 15 amino acids. CDR3 loop: CASSLFDRVNQPQHF. The CDR3 nucleotides read TGTGCCAGCAGCTTGTTTGACAGGGTGAATCAGCCCCAGCATTTT. Drawing the rest from reference TRBV5-6 and TRBJ1-5, the complete variable domain is DAGVTQSPTHLIKTRGQQVTLRCSPKSGHDTVSWYQQALGQGPQFIFQYYEEEERQRGNFPDRFSGHQFPNYSSELNVNALLLGDSALYLCASSLFDRVNQPQHFGDGTRLSIL.

This clonotype was picked up a small number of times. The CDR3 region is CASSLVGTSGRQETQYF. CDR3 DNA sequence: TGTGCCAGCAGTTTAGTAGGGACTAGCGGGAGACAAGAGACCCAGTACTTC. V and J are TRBV12-3 or TRBV12-4 and TRBJ2-5, with 14 bases identical to TRBD2. The length of the CDR3 is 17 residues. The trim removed 1 base at V and 2 bases at J, leaving 3 bases unmatched.

The V gene is TRBV2, the J gene TRBJ2-1; perhaps TRBD1 as D (6 bases). Trimming pared 6 bases from V and 7 bases from J, leaving 13 bases between. Germline-derived CDR1 and CDR2 are SNHLY and FYNNEI. The CDR3 totals 13 residues. The CDR3 coding sequence is TGTGCCAGCAGGAGCAGGGGAAGGAATGAGCAGTTCTTC. Translated, it gives CASRSRGRNEQFF.

V is TRBV20-1 and J is TRBJ2-7; tentative D call: TRBD1 (5 bases). The CDR3 totals 14 residues. Germline V gene sequence: CDR1 DFQATT, CDR2 SNEGSKA (reference sequence). V lost 6 bases and J 2 bases, leaving 17 bases between the germline ends. In nucleotides, the CDR3 is TGCAGTGCAACGCGGCTGACAGCCACCTACGAGCAGTACTTC. Translated, it gives CSATRLTATYEQYF.

A few counts support this clonotype. The rearrangement links TRBV5-8 to TRBJ2-1; 11 bases match TRBD1. Germline V CDR1 and CDR2: SGHTS, YDEGEE. The junction had 6 bases not matched to a gene; V was cut back by 5 bases and J by 8 bases. The CDR3 extends over 14 amino acids. CDR3 region: CASSSGQGGDEQFF. The CDR3 DNA reads as TGTGCCAGCAGTTCGGGACAGGGGGGGGATGAGCAGTTCTTC.

CDR3 in amino acids: CASSLGGGEADTQYF. For the CDR3, the DNA is TGTGCCAGCAGCTTAGGAGGGGGCGAAGCAGATACGCAGTATTTT. This chain uses TRBV7-2 with TRBJ2-3, with 7 nucleotides matching TRBD1. The CDR3 contains 15 residues. V lost 1 base and J lost 4; bases outside the gene matches: 5. Germline lookup yields CDR1 SGHTA and CDR2 FQGNSA.

About this clonotype itself: One base away lies a much larger clone, so this may be a sequencing read error. The rearrangement links TRBV12-3 or TRBV12-4 to TRBJ2-7; no clear D gene. The germline V and J ends were trimmed by 6 bases and 3 bases, with 6 bases remaining between them. The CDR3 length is 11 residues. The CDR3 is CASRLHYEQYF. As DNA, the CDR3 is TGTGCCAGCAGACTCCACTACGAGCAGTACTTC.